This is a list of T cell receptor beta chains from one sample in a study of cytomegalovirus exposure and HLA in healthy donors. TCRdb's copy holds only in-frame clones and misses some; the assay was immunoSEQ multiplex PCR. Counted here are 110,000 or so clones, approximately 83% occurring once; the ten biggest clones make up 5% to 6.5%. The specimen was PBMCs. The receptor source for this set is a man aged 18 to 35 in good health and CMV-seronegative. CDR3s include the opening cysteine and the closing phenylalanine or tryptophan. A D gene is named only where the DNA matches it firmly. A clone size is listed for some rows: how often the clone was seen (once, few, many), or a class if it is expanded.

TRBJ1-1,TRBV7-2,.,.,TGTGCCAGCAGCTTATTGAGACACCTGAACACTGAAGCTTTCTTT,CASSLLRHLNTEAFF
TRBJ2-7,TRBV6-6,.,TRBD2,TGTGCCAGCAGTTCGGTAGCGGGAGGGGTCGACGAGCAGTACTTC,CASSSVAGGVDEQYF
TRBJ2-7,TRBV4-3,.,.,TGCGCCAGCAGCCAAGTGTGGGCAGGGGATCCCTACGAGCAGTACTTC,CASSQVWAGDPYEQYF
TRBJ2-7,TRBV7-2,.,.,TGTGCCAGCAGTCTTCAGTACGAGCAGTACTTC,CASSLQYEQYF
TRBJ2-7,TRBV7-3,.,TRBD2,TGTGCCAGCACTTGGGAGAGGAGCGGGAGCTACGAGCAGTACTTC,CASTWERSGSYEQYF
TRBJ2-3,TRBV5-1,.,TRBD2,TGCGCCAGCAGCCCGGGACTAGCGGGAGGGGCTTTCACAGATACGCAGTATTTT,CASSPGLAGGAFTDTQYF
TRBJ1-1,TRBV7-9,.,TRBD1,TGTGCCAGCAGCTCCACCCGACAGGGTGGGCCTGAAGCTTTCTTT,CASSSTRQGGPEAFF
TRBJ2-3,TRBV7-6,few,.,TGTGCCAGCAGCATCCCCCCGAGGGATACGCAGTATTTT,CASSIPPRDTQYF
TRBJ2-7,TRBV5-4,.,TRBD1,TGTGCCAGAAGCTGTTTAGGGGGCCAAAGCGACGAGCAGTACTTC,CARSCLGGQSDEQYF
TRBJ1-2,TRBV27,.,.,TGTGCCAGCAGCACAGGACCTTATGGCTACACCTTC,CASSTGPYGYTF
TRBJ1-5,TRBV28,once,.,TGTGCCAGCAGTTTATCGGGGGTTAGCAATCAGCCCCAGCATTTT,CASSLSGVSNQPQHF
TRBJ2-7,TRBV29-1,.,TRBD2,TGCAGCGTTTATCTTAATAGCGGGAGCTCCTACGAGCAGTACTTC,CSVYLNSGSSYEQYF
TRBJ2-7,TRBV15,.,TRBD1,TGTGCCACCAGCAAAGGGGGGACAGGGTCGGACGAGCAGTACTTC,CATSKGGTGSDEQYF
TRBJ2-7,TRBV4-1,.,.,TGCGCCAGCAGCGAAGCCAGGTCGGAGCAGTACTTC,CASSEARSEQYF
TRBJ2-4,TRBV7-9,once,TRBD1,TGTGCCAGCAGCCGGACAGGTTCTGAAAACATTCAGTACTTC,CASSRTGSENIQYF
TRBJ2-1,TRBV4-3,few,TRBD2,TGCGCCAGCAGTCCTAGCGGGGGGGGATACAATGAGCAGTTCTTC,CASSPSGGGYNEQFF
TRBJ1-2,TRBV30,.,.,TGTGCCTGGACCTCGGACCACGGGACACTAACGAGTGGCTACACCTTC,CAWTSDHGTLTSGYTF
TRBJ1-2,TRBV29-1,few,.,TGCAGCGCATCAGGGATTAACTATGGCTACACCTTC,CSASGINYGYTF
TRBJ2-1,TRBV19,.,TRBD2,TGTGCCAGTAGTATTCTGGGGACTAGCGGGAGCAATGGTGAGCAGTTCTTC,CASSILGTSGSNGEQFF
TRBJ1-2,TRBV14,.,.,TGTGCCACCAGCGAGGACACAACTAACTATGGCTACACCTTC,CATSEDTTNYGYTF
TRBJ2-7,TRBV19,few,TRBD1,TGTGCCAGCTCCCGGGACAGGGGGTACGAGCAGTACTTC,CASSRDRGYEQYF
TRBJ2-3,TRBV4-2,.,TRBD2,TGTGCCAGCAGATACGGGAGGAACACAGATACGCAGTATTTT,CASRYGRNTDTQYF
TRBJ1-1,TRBV19,.,.,TGTGCCAGTAGTATACTTTCACCACGGGGGAACACTGAAGCTTTCTTT,CASSILSPRGNTEAFF
TRBJ2-1,TRBV7-2,.,TRBD2,TGTGCCAGCAGCCAAGCGGGGGGGTCCTACAATGAGCAGTTCTTC,CASSQAGGSYNEQFF
TRBJ2-7,TRBV7-8,.,TRBD1,TGTGCCAGCTATCCAGGGGGAAGAATCTCCCACGAGCAGTACTTC,CASYPGGRISHEQYF
TRBJ1-1,TRBV29-1,.,TRBD1,TGCAGCGCGCACATTGGGACAGGGAGGGAAGCTTTCTTT,CSAHIGTGREAFF
TRBJ1-1,TRBV27,once,.,TGTGCCAGCAGTTTGAGGCAACCGAACACTGAAGCTTTCTTT,CASSLRQPNTEAFF
TRBJ1-4,TRBV25-1,few,.,TGTGCCAGCAGCGAAGTTCCCTACGAAAAACTGTTTTTT,CASSEVPYEKLFF
TRBJ1-1,TRBV29-1,.,.,TGCAGCACGGACACTGAAGCTTTTTTT,CSTDTEAFF
TRBJ1-4,TRBV9,.,.,TGTGCCAGCGGCTCAGGGGAGGGTGAAAAACTGTTTTTT,CASGSGEGEKLFF
TRBJ2-1,TRBV5-4,.,.,TGTGCCAGCAGCCCGAACCCCGGAGCCCAAGGTAGTGAGCAGTTCTTC,CASSPNPGAQGSEQFF
TRBJ1-3,TRBV7-9,.,.,TGTGCCAGCAGCTTAGACAGCTACACCATATATTTT,CASSLDSYTIYF
TRBJ2-7,TRBV7-8,.,TRBD2,TGTGCCAGCACCAGAGATCGGCGGGAGGCGAATCGAGACGAGCAGTACTTC,CASTRDRREANRDEQYF